The T cell receptor (beta chain) under discussion was sequenced for a study of T-cell memory formation after mild COVID-19. Findings of the study overall: CD8+ contracting clones occupied EMRA, while CD4+ ones occupied mainly CM and EM.

The CDR3 loop spans 17 amino acids. V was clipped by 0 bases and J by 4 bases; unmatched bases: 11. Looked up from germline, CDR1 is LGHDT and CDR2 is YNNKEL (reference sequence). The table lists this clonotype with a few counts. Its antigen is as yet unknown. 5'RACE with constant-segment primers built TCRalpha and TCRbeta cDNA libraries with UMIs. TCRdb used MiXCR to reprocess the 5' RACE reads, holding one entry per CDR3 protein. The sample shows roughly 510,000 distinct CDR3 sequences, 15% to 20% of them seen only once. V is TRBV3-1 and J is TRBJ2-5; 7 bases line up with TRBD1. The material sequenced was PBMCs or a T cell subset sorted from them (not recorded which). The TCR originated in an adult woman who had mild COVID-19 (a few samples of this study predate the infection). Cell type and time point are not known. Here the CDR3 DNA reads TGTGCCAGCAGCCAAGATCGGGGACAGTCCTGGTCAGAGACCCAGTACTTC. Translated: CASSQDRGQSWSETQYF.